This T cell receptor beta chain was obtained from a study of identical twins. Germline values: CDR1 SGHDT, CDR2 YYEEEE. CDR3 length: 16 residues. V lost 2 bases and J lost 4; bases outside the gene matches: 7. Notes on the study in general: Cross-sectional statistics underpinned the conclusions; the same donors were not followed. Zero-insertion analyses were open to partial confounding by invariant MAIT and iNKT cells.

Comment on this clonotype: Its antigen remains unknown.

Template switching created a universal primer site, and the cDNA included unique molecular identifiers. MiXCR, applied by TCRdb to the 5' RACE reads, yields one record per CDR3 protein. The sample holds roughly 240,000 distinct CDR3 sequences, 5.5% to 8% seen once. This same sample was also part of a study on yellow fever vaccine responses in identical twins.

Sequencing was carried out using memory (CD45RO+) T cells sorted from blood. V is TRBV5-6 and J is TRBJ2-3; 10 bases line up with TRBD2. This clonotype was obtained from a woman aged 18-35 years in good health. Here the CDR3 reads CASSFLLAGVADTQYF. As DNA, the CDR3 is TGTGCCAGCAGCTTTTTGCTAGCGGGAGTGGCAGATACGCAGTATTTT.